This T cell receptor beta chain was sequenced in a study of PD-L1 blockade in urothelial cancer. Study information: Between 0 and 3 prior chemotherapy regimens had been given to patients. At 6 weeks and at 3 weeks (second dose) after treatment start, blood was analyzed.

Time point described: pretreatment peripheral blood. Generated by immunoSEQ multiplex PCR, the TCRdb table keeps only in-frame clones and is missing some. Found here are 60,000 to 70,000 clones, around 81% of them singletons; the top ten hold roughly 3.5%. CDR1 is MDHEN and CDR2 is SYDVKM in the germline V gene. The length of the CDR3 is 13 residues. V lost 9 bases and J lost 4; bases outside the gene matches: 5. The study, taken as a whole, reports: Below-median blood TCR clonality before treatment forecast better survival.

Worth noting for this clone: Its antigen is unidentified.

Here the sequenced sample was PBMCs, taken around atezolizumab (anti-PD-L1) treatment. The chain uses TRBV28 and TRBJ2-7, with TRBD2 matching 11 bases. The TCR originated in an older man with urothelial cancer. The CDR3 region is CASVAGGMYEQYF. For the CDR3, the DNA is TGTGCCAGTGTAGCGGGAGGGATGTACGAGCAGTACTTC.